This TCR beta chain was identified during a study of patients and donors after allogeneic stem cell transplantation. TCRdb processed the RT-PCR reads anew with MiXCR; each CDR3 protein has one entry. Of some 150,000 distinct CDR3 sequences listed, about two fifths are singletons. This clonotype appeared a few times. Trimming stripped 1 base from V and 3 bases from J, with 21 bases between. This CDR3 contains 18 residues. The germline CDR1 and CDR2 sequences are LGHNA and YNFKEQ. V gene TRBV4-2 combines with J gene TRBJ2-5, with D possibly matching TRBD2 (5 bases). Sequences were obtained from blood, either unsorted or a sorted T cell fraction (not recorded which). This sequence originates from a human donor who was either an allogeneic HSCT recipient or a stem cell or donor lymphocyte infusion donor (not recorded which). It is not recorded whose cells these are; they may come from a transplant donor. The chain's CDR3 is CASSQAELVVGSKETQYF. In DNA, the CDR3 is TGTGCCAGCAGCCAAGCGGAACTGGTAGTAGGGAGTAAAGAGACCCAGTACTTC.